The 9 T cell receptor beta chains listed next were all sequenced from one sample in a study of Graves' ophthalmopathy and Graves' hyperthyroidism. Transcripts of RNA were the source for amplifying TCR beta CDR3 regions. First-round RT-PCR employed HTBI primers, with a second-round multiplex PCR after it. Each CDR3 protein is one row after TCRdb ran MiXCR on the multiplex PCR reads. The sample consists of approximately 700,000 distinct CDR3 sequences, roughly 41% of them appearing once. The sequenced sample was peripheral blood. These receptors originate from an adult man with Graves' ophthalmopathy.

This clonotype was detected many times. The genes are TRBV7-9 and TRBJ1-2; TRBD1 matches 12 bases. The germline gives CDR1 SEHNR, CDR2 FQNEAQ (reference sequence). CDR3 length equals 15 residues. J was trimmed by 8 bases and V by 0 bases; bases with no gene match: 4. CDR3 DNA: TGTGCCAGCAGCTTAGCGGGACAGGGGGCAGAAGGCTACACCTTC. This encodes CASSLAGQGAEGYTF.

The CDR3 DNA reads TGTGCCAGCAGGGCCATGAATAGCAATCAGCCCCAGCATTTT. It codes for CASRAMNSNQPQHF. The J gene is TRBJ1-5, the V gene TRBV2; unclear D gene. V lost 6 bases to trimming and J lost 0 bases, with 9 bases between them. CDR1 is SNHLY and CDR2 is FYNNEI in the germline V gene. This CDR3 is built from 14 residues.

The CDR3 sequence is CASSESAGDNSYEQYF. Here the CDR3 DNA reads TGCGCCAGCAGTGAGTCGGCAGGGGATAACTCCTACGAGCAGTACTTC. V is TRBV10-2 and J is TRBJ2-7; weak D call: TRBD1 (6 bases). Trimming pared 0 bases from V and 0 bases from J, leaving 12 bases between. CDR3 length equals 16 residues. Germline V gene data show CDR1 as WSHSY and CDR2 as SAAADI.

Comments on this clonotype: A read error may explain this, as a much larger clone is one base away. The gene calls are TRBV10-3 and TRBJ1-6; 7 nucleotides align to TRBD1. The CDR3 has 15 amino acids. Germline V gives CDR1 ENHRY, CDR2 SYGVKD. The CDR3, as DNA: TGTGCCAGCAGCCCGGACAGGAGATCATATTCACCCCTCTACTTT. This encodes CASSPDRRSYSPLYF.

This clonotype was found a few times. V is TRBV27 and J is TRBJ1-2; 8 bases map to TRBD1. Germline lookup yields CDR1 MNHEY and CDR2 SMNVEV (reference sequence). V lost 9 bases, J lost 6 bases, and 18 bases stayed unmatched. The CDR3 is 16 amino acids. CDR3 sequence reads: CASHNGIPGGWDGYTF. In nucleotides, the CDR3 is TGTGCCAGTCACAACGGGATACCAGGGGGCTGGGATGGCTACACCTTC.

This clonotype was observed a handful of times. The CDR3 DNA is TGCGCCAGCAGCTTGCCAGCCCAGGGCTATGGCTACACCTTC. Translated: CASSLPAQGYGYTF. The chain joins TRBV5-1 to TRBJ1-2; a possible D gene is TRBD1 (5 bases). The CDR3 has 14 amino acids. Germline assignment: CDR1 SGHRS and CDR2 YFSETQ. V lost 1 base to trimming and J lost 4 bases, with 11 bases between them.

The chain is built from TRBV19 and TRBJ1-2; D is uncertain. V was trimmed by 6 bases and J by 8 bases, leaving 16 bases between them. Germline CDR1 is LNHDA and CDR2 is SQIVND (reference sequence). The CDR3 covers 13 residues. CDR3 nucleotides: TGTGCCAGTAGACCCAGGACGGCCTGGGGCTACACCTTC. Its protein is CASRPRTAWGYTF.

This clonotype was seen at least ten times. The rearrangement links TRBV7-9 to TRBJ2-7; 9 bases are shared with TRBD2. V dropped 5 bases and J dropped 0; count of bases not matched to a gene: 14. There are 18 residues in the CDR3. Germline loops: CDR1 SEHNR, CDR2 FQNEAQ (reference sequence). This chain's CDR3 is CASSHVQISLAGSYEQYF. The DNA for the CDR3 is TGTGCCAGCAGCCACGTCCAGATCTCACTAGCGGGCTCCTACGAGCAGTACTTC. Using reference TRBV7-9 and TRBJ2-7 for the parts outside the CDR3, the full variable domain is DTGVSQNPRHKITKRGQNVTFRCDPISEHNRLYWYRQTLGQGPEFLTYFQNEAQLEKSRLLSDRFSAERPKGSFSTLEIQRTEQGDSAMYLCASSHVQISLAGSYEQYFGPGTRLTVT.

A few counts support this clonotype. V and J are TRBV6-1 and TRBJ1-2; D is unresolved. The CDR3 loop spans 14 amino acids. Germline CDR1 and CDR2: MNHNS and SASEGT. Deletions cut 7 bases from V and 0 bases from J, with 12 bases between. This chain's CDR3 is CASKNSVTNYGYTF. The CDR3 DNA is TGTGCCAGCAAGAACTCCGTTACTAACTATGGCTACACCTTC.